These 26 T cell receptor beta chains were sequenced from one sample in a study of T cells after yellow fever vaccination. TCRdb re-called the 5' RACE reads with MiXCR, one entry per CDR3 protein. Here the sample spans a few hundred thousand distinct CDR3 sequences, less than 20% being singletons. The sample here was PBMCs, taken 4 to 6 days after the first yellow fever vaccination. These receptors came from a man between 18 and 29 years old who received the YFV17D yellow fever vaccine.

The chain employs TRBV5-1 and TRBJ2-5, with 9 bases matching TRBD1. The CDR3 runs to 16 residues. V was pared by 2 bases and J by 1 base, with 6 bases of the junction left unmatched. Germline lookup yields CDR1 SGHRS and CDR2 YFSETQ. This chain's CDR3 is CASSFQLTGGQETQYF. In DNA, the CDR3 is TGCGCCAGCAGCTTCCAACTGACAGGGGGCCAAGAGACCCAGTACTTC.

The J gene is TRBJ2-1, the V gene TRBV12-3 or TRBV12-4; D remains ambiguous. The CDR3 length is 17 residues. Trimming left V 5 bases short and J 0 bases short, with 17 bases between. CDR3 protein: CASSPVDPASSYNEQFF. In DNA form, the CDR3 reads TGTGCCAGCAGTCCCGTAGACCCAGCGAGCTCCTACAATGAGCAGTTCTTC.

The V call is TRBV28, the J call TRBJ1-2, with D tentatively TRBD1 (6 bases). The germline gives CDR1 MDHEN, CDR2 SYDVKM. Deletions cut 5 bases from V and 5 bases from J, with 18 bases between. This CDR3 comprises 15 residues. The CDR3 DNA follows: TGTGCCAGCAGTCCCATGGTGGCAGGGGCATATGGCTACACCTTC. This encodes CASSPMVAGAYGYTF.

The gene calls are TRBV9 and TRBJ1-4; a weak D match, TRBD1 (5 bases). The CDR3 spans 15 residues. Germline CDR1 SGDLS, CDR2 YYNGEE. V lost 0 bases and J 5 bases, leaving 11 bases between the germline ends. The CDR3: CASSVEGRLNEKLFF. The CDR3, as DNA: TGTGCCAGCAGCGTAGAGGGACGGCTGAATGAAAAACTGTTTTTT. The variable domain in full, completed from reference TRBV9 and TRBJ1-4, reads DSGVTQTPKHLITATGQRVTLRCSPRSGDLSVYWYQQSLDQGLQFLIQYYNGEERAKGNILERFSAQQFPDLHSELNLSSLELGDSALYFCASSVEGRLNEKLFFGSGTQLSVL.

This clonotype occurred many times. The J gene is TRBJ2-1, the V gene TRBV19; D uncertain. V was pared by 6 bases and J by 6 bases, with 6 bases between. The CDR3 covers 11 residues. Germline CDR1 is LNHDA and CDR2 is SQIVND (reference sequence). The CDR3 protein is CASRVGNEQFF. CDR3 in DNA: TGTGCCAGTAGGGTCGGCAATGAGCAGTTCTTC.

This chain links TRBV27 with TRBJ1-5, with no clear D. The V end was cut by 8 bases, the J end by 9 bases, with 8 bases between. This CDR3 region has 10 residues. The germline CDR1 and CDR2 sequences are MNHEY and SMNVEV (reference sequence). CDR3 sequence reads: CASVTGPQHF. In DNA, the CDR3 is TGTGCCAGCGTGACTGGGCCCCAGCATTTT.

J is TRBJ2-7 and V is TRBV3-1; D is possibly TRBD1 or TRBD2 (5 bases each). V lost 8 bases, J lost 0 bases, and 14 bases lay in between. CDR1 LGHDT and CDR2 YNNKEL come from the germline V gene (reference sequence). The CDR3 spans 14 residues. This CDR3 reads CASSRGTASYEQYV. For the CDR3, the DNA is TGTGCCAGCTCCAGAGGGACGGCCTCCTACGAGCAGTACGTC.

On this clonotype: A much bigger clone sits one base away, suggesting this may be a read error. The chain recombines TRBV7-8 with TRBJ2-5; the D is unclear. From germline, CDR1 is SGHVS and CDR2 FQNEAQ. This CDR3 region has 12 residues. Trimming removed 3 bases at V and 3 bases at J, with 5 bases between. DNA of the CDR3: TGTGCCAGCAGCTTGTGGGAAGAGACCCAGTACTTC. Translation: CASSLWEETQYF.

Only a few counts were recorded for this clonotype. The chain combines TRBV12-3 or TRBV12-4 with TRBJ2-3; D call uncertain. Trimming took 4 bases from V and 8 from J, leaving 10 bases between them. This CDR3 comprises 12 residues. This chain's CDR3 is CASSSLTGTQYF. In DNA form, the CDR3 reads TGTGCCAGCAGTTCACTAACGGGTACGCAGTATTTT.

The table lists this clonotype with many counts. The chain employs TRBV4-1 and TRBJ2-1, with 8 bases that match TRBD2. The CDR3 sequence is 15 residues long. V was pared by 4 bases and J by 5 bases, with 7 bases of the junction left unmatched. The germline V gene encodes CDR1 MGHRA and CDR2 YSYEKL. The CDR3 DNA sequence: TGCGCCAGCAGCCCATTCGGGGGGGCCGACAATGAGCAGTTCTTC. Its translation is CASSPFGGADNEQFF.

This clonotype has only a few counts. V gene TRBV5-6 combines with J gene TRBJ1-5; weak D call: TRBD1 (6 bases). The V end was cut by 4 bases, the J end by 1 base, with 18 bases between. The germline V gene encodes CDR1 SGHDT and CDR2 YYEEEE. This CDR3 has 17 residues. CDR3 sequence (DNA): TGTGCCAGCAGCCGCAGGGGAAGGGAGAGGAGCAATCAGCCCCAGCATTTT. Protein product: CASSRRGRERSNQPQHF.

The rearrangement joins TRBV15 to TRBJ1-4; D remains unclear. Trimming stripped 3 bases from V and 3 bases from J, with 14 bases between. Germline V gives CDR1 LNHNV, CDR2 YYDKDF (reference sequence). The CDR3 loop spans 16 amino acids. In nucleotides, the CDR3 is TGTGCCACCAGCAGGGAACCGAGGCCGGCTAATGAAAAACTGTTTTTT. Its translation: CATSREPRPANEKLFF. Full variable domain (rest looked up from reference TRBV15 and TRBJ1-4): DAMVIQNPRYQVTQFGKPVTLSCSQTLNHNVMYWYQQKSSQAPKLLFHYYDKDFNNEADTPDNFQSRRPNTSFCFLDIRSPGLGDTAMYLCATSREPRPANEKLFFGSGTQLSVL.

A few counts support this clonotype. J is TRBJ1-1 and V is TRBV7-2; no firm D call. This CDR3 spans 12 amino acids. Germline loops: CDR1 SGHTA, CDR2 FQGNSA. Trimming left V 0 bases short and J 9 bases short, with 8 bases between. The CDR3 DNA is TGTGCCAGCAGCTTAGCCTACTTGAAAGCTTTCTTT. Its translation: CASSLAYLKAFF.

This clonotype showed up just a few times. The gene calls are TRBV6-2 or TRBV6-3 and TRBJ2-1; the match to TRBD2 covers 12 bases. J was trimmed by 8 bases and V by 6 bases; bases with no gene match: 5. Germline loops: CDR1 MNHEY, CDR2 SVGEGT. This CDR3 has 14 residues. CDR3 in amino acids: CASSTSGGIYEQFF. The DNA of the CDR3 is TGTGCCAGCAGCACTAGCGGGGGGATTTATGAGCAGTTCTTC.

This clonotype occurred a few times. The chain recombines TRBV7-8 with TRBJ2-6; D remains unclear. Germline V lookup: CDR1 SGHVS, CDR2 FQNEAQ. The V end was cut by 7 bases, the J end by 4 bases, with 20 bases between. This CDR3 contains 17 residues. CDR3 DNA sequence: TGTGCCAGCATTACTACGGGCTCTTTCCCAGGGGCCAACGTCCTGACTTTC. It specifies CASITTGSFPGANVLTF.

The genes are TRBV4-1 and TRBJ2-3; perhaps TRBD1 as D (7 bases). Germline V gene lookup returns CDR1 MGHRA and CDR2 YSYEKL. The CDR3 is made up of 16 amino acids. Trimming removed 1 base from V and 3 bases from J, with 14 bases in between. CDR3: CASSQVRGAGTDTQYF. In DNA form, the CDR3 reads TGCGCCAGCAGCCAAGTCAGGGGGGCGGGGACAGATACGCAGTATTTT.

Turning to this clonotype: Just one base apart from a much larger clone, this may be a read error. The chain has TRBV12-3 or TRBV12-4 and TRBJ2-1, with 8 bases matching TRBD1. Unmatched junction bases numbered 10, after V lost 10 bases and J lost 2 bases. The CDR3 is made up of 15 amino acids. For the CDR3, the DNA is TGTGCCAACAGCCCCTACAGGGGGACCTACAATGAGCAGTTCTTC. Protein sequence: CANSPYRGTYNEQFF.

This clonotype was seen a handful of times. The chain combines TRBV6-1 with TRBJ2-3, with unresolved D. Trimming pared 2 bases from V and 6 bases from J, leaving 12 bases between. Germline CDR1 is MNHNS and CDR2 is SASEGT. This CDR3 has 14 amino acids. The CDR3 loop reads CASSEPPYHDTQYF. The CDR3 nucleotides are TGTGCCAGCAGTGAACCGCCCTACCATGATACGCAGTATTTT.

The chain couples TRBV18 to TRBJ2-2; no clear D. This CDR3 is built from 13 residues. The germline V and J ends were trimmed by 3 bases and 5 bases, with 7 bases remaining between them. Germline V gives CDR1 KGHSH, CDR2 LQKENI. This CDR3 reads CASSPERTGELFF. In nucleotides, the CDR3 is TGTGCCAGCTCACCCGAGAGGACCGGGGAGCTGTTTTTT.

CDR3 sequence: CASSKGQGGDSGANVLTF. The CDR3 DNA sequence: TGCGCCAGCAGCAAGGGACAGGGGGGAGACTCTGGGGCCAACGTCCTGACTTTC. V usage is TRBV5-1 and J usage is TRBJ2-6, with 11 bases fitting TRBD1. Germline V gene lookup returns CDR1 SGHRS and CDR2 YFSETQ. The CDR3 sequence is 18 residues long. Losses at the gene ends were 4 bases for V and 0 bases for J; bases not matched to a gene: 6.

The table lists this clonotype with a few counts. The chain is built from TRBV11-2 and TRBJ2-7; TRBD1 is a possible D gene (6 bases). V was pared by 5 bases and J by 7 bases, with 30 bases between. In germline, CDR1 is SGHAT, CDR2 FQNNGV. The CDR3 contains 18 residues. The CDR3 coding sequence is TGTGCCAGCAGCCCCTACAGTAACAGGGCGATCCAGCCTGGTGAGCAGTACTTC. Translation gives CASSPYSNRAIQPGEQYF.

This clonotype was seen a handful of times. The CDR3 DNA reads as TGCAGTCCCAGGGGACAGGGAGGTCTCCAAGAGACCCAGTACTTC. It encodes CSPRGQGGLQETQYF. The chain uses TRBV20-1 and TRBJ2-5; TRBD1 aligns across 9 bases. Germline V gene data show CDR1 as DFQATT and CDR2 as SNEGSKA (reference sequence). Germline trimming cut 8 bases from V and 1 base from J; bases unmatched to any gene: 11. The CDR3 has 15 residues.

About this clonotype itself: At one boundary the junction diverges from the germline segment, which might be a read error. This chain uses TRBV10-3 with TRBJ2-1; unclear D gene. Germline V gene data show CDR1 as ENHRY and CDR2 as SYGVKD. CDR3 length: 12 residues. This chain's CDR3 is CATSERAHEQFF. CDR3 nucleotide sequence: TGTGCCACCAGTGAGCGAGCCCATGAGCAGTTCTTC.

V gene TRBV24-1 combines with J gene TRBJ2-1, with a possible D match to TRBD2 (5 bases). V lost 3 bases, J lost 7 bases, and 12 bases lay in between. The CDR3 extends over 14 amino acids. The germline V gene has CDR1 KGHDR and CDR2 SFDVKD. Here the CDR3 reads CATSDPMRVNEQFF. The CDR3 region has the DNA TGTGCCACCAGTGATCCCATGAGGGTGAATGAGCAGTTCTTC.

This clonotype was recorded a few times. The CDR3 reads CASSLVDSNYGYTF. As DNA, the CDR3 is TGTGCCAGCAGCTTGGTCGATTCCAACTATGGCTACACCTTC. This chain links TRBV5-6 with TRBJ1-2; D is unclear. From germline, CDR1 is SGHDT and CDR2 YYEEEE. The CDR3 consists of 14 residues. Trimming pared 0 bases from V and 2 bases from J, leaving 8 bases between.

V is TRBV7-2 and J is TRBJ2-5; perhaps D is TRBD1 or TRBD2 (5 bases each). Germline V gene data show CDR1 as SGHTA and CDR2 as FQGNSA. CDR3 size: 12 residues. Between the trimmed V and J ends, which lost 7 bases and 7 bases, there was a span of 13 bases. DNA for the CDR3: TGTGCCAGCACCCCTGGGGGATGGACCCAGTACTTC. This encodes CASTPGGWTQYF.